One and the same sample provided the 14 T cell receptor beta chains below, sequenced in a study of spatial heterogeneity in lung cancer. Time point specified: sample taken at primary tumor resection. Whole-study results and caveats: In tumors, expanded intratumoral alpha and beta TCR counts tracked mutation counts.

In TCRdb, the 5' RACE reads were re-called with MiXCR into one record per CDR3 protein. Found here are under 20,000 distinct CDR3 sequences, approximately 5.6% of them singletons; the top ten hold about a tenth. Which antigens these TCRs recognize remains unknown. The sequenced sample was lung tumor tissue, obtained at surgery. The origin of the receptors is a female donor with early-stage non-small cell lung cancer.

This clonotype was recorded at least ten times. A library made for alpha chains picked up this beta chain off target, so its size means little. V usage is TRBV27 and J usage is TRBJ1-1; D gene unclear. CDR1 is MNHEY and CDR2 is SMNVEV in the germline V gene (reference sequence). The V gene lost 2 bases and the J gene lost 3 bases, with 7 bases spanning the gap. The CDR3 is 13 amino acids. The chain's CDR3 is CASSLNPDTEAFF. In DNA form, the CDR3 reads TGTGCCAGCAGTTTAAACCCGGACACTGAAGCTTTCTTT.

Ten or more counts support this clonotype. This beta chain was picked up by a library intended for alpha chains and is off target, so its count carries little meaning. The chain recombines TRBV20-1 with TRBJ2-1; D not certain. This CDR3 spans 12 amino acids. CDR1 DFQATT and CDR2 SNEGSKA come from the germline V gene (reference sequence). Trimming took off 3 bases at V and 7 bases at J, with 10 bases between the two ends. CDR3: CSARFLENEQFF. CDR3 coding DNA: TGCAGTGCTAGGTTCCTAGAGAATGAGCAGTTCTTC.

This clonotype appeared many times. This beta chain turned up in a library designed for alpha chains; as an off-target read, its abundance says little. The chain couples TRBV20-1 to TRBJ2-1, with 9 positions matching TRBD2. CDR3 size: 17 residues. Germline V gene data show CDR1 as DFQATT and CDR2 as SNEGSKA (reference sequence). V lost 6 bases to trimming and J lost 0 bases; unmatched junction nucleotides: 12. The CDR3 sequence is CSASPPGLASSYNEQFF. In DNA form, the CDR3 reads TGCAGTGCCAGCCCCCCCGGACTAGCGAGCTCCTACAATGAGCAGTTCTTC.

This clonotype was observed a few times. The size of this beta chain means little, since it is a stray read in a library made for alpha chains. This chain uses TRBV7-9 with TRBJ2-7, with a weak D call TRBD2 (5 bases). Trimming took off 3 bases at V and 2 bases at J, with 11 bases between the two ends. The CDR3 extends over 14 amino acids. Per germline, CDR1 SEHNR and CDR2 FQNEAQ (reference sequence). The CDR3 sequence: CASSFFPGTYEQYF. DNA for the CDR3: TGTGCCAGCAGCTTCTTCCCGGGGACCTACGAGCAGTACTTC. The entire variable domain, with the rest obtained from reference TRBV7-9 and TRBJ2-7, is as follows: DTGVSQNPRHKITKRGQNVTFRCDPISEHNRLYWYRQTLGQGPEFLTYFQNEAQLEKSRLLSDRFSAERPKGSFSTLEIQRTEQGDSAMYLCASSFFPGTYEQYFGPGTRLTVT.

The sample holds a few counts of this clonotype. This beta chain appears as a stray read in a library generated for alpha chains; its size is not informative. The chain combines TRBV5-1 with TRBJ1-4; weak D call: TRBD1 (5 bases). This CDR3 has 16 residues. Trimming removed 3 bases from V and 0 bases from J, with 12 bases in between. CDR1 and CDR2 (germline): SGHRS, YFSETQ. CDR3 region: CASSWGTGSTNEKLFF. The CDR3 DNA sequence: TGCGCCAGCAGCTGGGGGACGGGGTCAACTAATGAAAAACTGTTTTTT.

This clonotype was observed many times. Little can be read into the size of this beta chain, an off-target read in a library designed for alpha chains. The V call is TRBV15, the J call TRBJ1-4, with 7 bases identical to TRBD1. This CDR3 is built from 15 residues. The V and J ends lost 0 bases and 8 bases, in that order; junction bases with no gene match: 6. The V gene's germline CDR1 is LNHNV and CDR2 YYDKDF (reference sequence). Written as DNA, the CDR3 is TGTGCCACCAGCAGAGAAAGGGGGCCGGGCGAAAAACTGTTTTTT. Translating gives CATSRERGPGEKLFF.

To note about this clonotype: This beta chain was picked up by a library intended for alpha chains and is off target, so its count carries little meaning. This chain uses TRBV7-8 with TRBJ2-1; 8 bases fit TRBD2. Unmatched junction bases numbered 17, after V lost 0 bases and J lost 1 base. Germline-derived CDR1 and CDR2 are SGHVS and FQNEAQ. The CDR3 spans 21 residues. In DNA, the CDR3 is TGTGCCAGCAGCTTAGCGCACAGACCAGCGGGAGACGCTTTGTCCTACAATGAGCAGTTCTTC. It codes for CASSLAHRPAGDALSYNEQFF.

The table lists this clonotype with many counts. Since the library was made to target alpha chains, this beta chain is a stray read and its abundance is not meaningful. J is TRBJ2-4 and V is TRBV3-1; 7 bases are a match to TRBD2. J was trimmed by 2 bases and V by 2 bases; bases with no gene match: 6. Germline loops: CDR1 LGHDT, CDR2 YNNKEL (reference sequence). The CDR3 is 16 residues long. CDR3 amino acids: CASSQLKGGTKNIQYF. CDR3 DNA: TGTGCCAGCAGCCAACTAAAGGGAGGGACCAAAAACATTCAGTACTTC.

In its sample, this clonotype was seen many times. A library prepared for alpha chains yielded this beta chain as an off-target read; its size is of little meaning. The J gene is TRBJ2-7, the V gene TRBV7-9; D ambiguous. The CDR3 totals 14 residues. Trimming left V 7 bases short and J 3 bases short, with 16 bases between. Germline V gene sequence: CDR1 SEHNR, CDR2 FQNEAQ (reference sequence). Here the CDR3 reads CASKTLHENYEQYF. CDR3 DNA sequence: TGTGCCAGCAAAACGTTACATGAAAACTACGAGCAGTACTTC. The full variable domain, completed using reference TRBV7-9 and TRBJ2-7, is DTGVSQNPRHKITKRGQNVTFRCDPISEHNRLYWYRQTLGQGPEFLTYFQNEAQLEKSRLLSDRFSAERPKGSFSTLEIQRTEQGDSAMYLCASKTLHENYEQYFGPGTRLTVT.

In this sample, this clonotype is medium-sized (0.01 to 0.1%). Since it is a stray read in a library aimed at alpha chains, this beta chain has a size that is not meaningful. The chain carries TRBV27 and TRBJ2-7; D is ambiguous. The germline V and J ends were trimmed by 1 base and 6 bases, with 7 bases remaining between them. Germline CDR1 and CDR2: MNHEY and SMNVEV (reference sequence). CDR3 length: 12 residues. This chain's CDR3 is CASSLLGREQYF. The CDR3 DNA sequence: TGTGCCAGCAGTTTATTAGGGCGCGAGCAGTACTTC.

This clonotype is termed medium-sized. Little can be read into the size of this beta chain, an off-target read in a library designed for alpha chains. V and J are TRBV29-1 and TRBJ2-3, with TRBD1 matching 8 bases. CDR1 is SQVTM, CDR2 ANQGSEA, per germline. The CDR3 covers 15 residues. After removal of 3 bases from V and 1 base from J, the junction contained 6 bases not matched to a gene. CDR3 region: CSVDQGAGGTDTQYF. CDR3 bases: TGCAGCGTTGACCAGGGGGCCGGGGGCACAGATACGCAGTATTTT.

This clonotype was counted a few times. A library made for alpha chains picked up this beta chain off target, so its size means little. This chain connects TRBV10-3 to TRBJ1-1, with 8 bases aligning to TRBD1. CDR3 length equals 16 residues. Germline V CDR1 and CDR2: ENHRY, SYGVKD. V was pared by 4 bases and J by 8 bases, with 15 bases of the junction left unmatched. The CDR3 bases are TGTGCCATCAGTGGAGCCGTTCAGGGGGCGATTTCCGAAGCTTTCTTT. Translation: CAISGAVQGAISEAFF.

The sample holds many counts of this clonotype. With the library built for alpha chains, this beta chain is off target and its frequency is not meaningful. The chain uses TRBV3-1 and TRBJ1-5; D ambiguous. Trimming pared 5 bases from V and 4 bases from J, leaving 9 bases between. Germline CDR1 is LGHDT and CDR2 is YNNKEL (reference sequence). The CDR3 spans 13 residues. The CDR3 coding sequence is TGTGCCAGCAGCGTGAGGAGGAATCAGCCCCAGCATTTT. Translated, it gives CASSVRRNQPQHF.

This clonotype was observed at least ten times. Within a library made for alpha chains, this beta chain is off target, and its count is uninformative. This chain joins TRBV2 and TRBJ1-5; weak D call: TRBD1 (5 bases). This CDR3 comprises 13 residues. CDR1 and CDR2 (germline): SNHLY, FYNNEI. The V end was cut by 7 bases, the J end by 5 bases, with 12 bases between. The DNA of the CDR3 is TGTGCCAGCACCTGGACATTCGATCAGCCCCAGCATTTT. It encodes CASTWTFDQPQHF.